The 17 T cell receptor beta chains below were found in one sample sequenced in a study of OX40 agonist ivuxolimab in advanced cancers. The library was made by the immunoSEQ multiplex PCR assay. TCRdb carries this immuneACCESS record with in-frame sequences only. Its versions omit some clonotypes, under half of them owing to an unresolved V gene in the studies checked, with the rest unexplained. This sample is represented by 68,000 or so clones; approximately 88% of them were singletons. The ten largest clones add up to approximately 2.1% of the sample. The sequencing used CD4+ or CD8+ T cells sorted from blood, collected in a trial of the OX40 agonist ivuxolimab. These receptors all come from an adult with an advanced solid tumor such as melanoma, head and neck, liver or kidney cancer.

This clone was seen more than once but under ten times. This specimen includes other DNA sequences encoding the same CDR3. The chain joins TRBV25-1 to TRBJ1-1; 8 bases are a match to TRBD1. The CDR3 contains 13 residues. The V segment lost 9 bases and the J segment 1 base; nucleotides outside the gene matches: 4. Germline CDR1 is MGHDK and CDR2 is SYGVNS. The CDR3 here is CASTQGANTEAFF. CDR3 bases: TGTGCCAGTACCCAGGGGGCGAACACTGAAGCTTTCTTT.

The rearrangement links TRBV11-1 to TRBJ1-4, with D uncertain. The CDR3 totals 15 residues. V lost 3 bases and J lost 3, with 11 bases in between. Germline lookup yields CDR1 SGHAT and CDR2 FQDESV (reference sequence). The CDR3: CASSFSWAANEKLFF. CDR3 nucleotides: TGTGCCAGCAGCTTTTCATGGGCAGCTAATGAAAAACTGTTTTTT.

This rearrangement joins TRBV11-2 to TRBJ2-4, with TRBD2 matching 14 bases. This CDR3 comprises 17 residues. Trimming took 5 bases from V and 7 from J; bases not matched to a gene: 10. CDR1 and CDR2 from the germline V gene are SGHAT and FQNNGV. CDR3 sequence reads: CASSQGTSGSRRNIQYF. The CDR3 bases are TGTGCCAGCAGCCAGGGGACTAGCGGGAGTAGGAGGAACATTCAGTACTTC.

CDR3 loop: CATTPQNNYGYTF. DNA for the CDR3: TGTGCCACTACCCCCCAGAATAACTATGGCTACACCTTC. This chain uses TRBV5-4 with TRBJ1-2, with D unresolved. Germline loops: CDR1 SGHNT, CDR2 YYREEE (reference sequence). CDR3 size: 13 residues. V was clipped by 9 bases and J by 1 base, with 13 bases between them.

This clone was recorded once. The chain uses TRBV19 and TRBJ1-5; D remains unclear. This CDR3 is 12 amino acids long. V shed 4 bases and J shed 8 bases, with 9 bases lying between them. The germline V gene has CDR1 LNHDA and CDR2 SQIVND (reference sequence). In DNA, the CDR3 is TGTGCCAGTAGTACCAATATCAAGCCCCAGCATTTT. Residues: CASSTNIKPQHF.

The rearrangement joins TRBV11-2 to TRBJ1-5; perhaps TRBD1 as D (5 bases). Trimming took off 1 base at V and 1 base at J, with 8 bases between the two ends. The CDR3 sequence is 15 residues long. CDR1 is SGHAT, CDR2 FQNNGV, per germline. The CDR3 loop reads CASSLGGNSNQPQHF. The CDR3 nucleotides are TGTGCCAGCAGCTTAGGGGGGAACAGCAATCAGCCCCAGCATTTT.

This sequence joins TRBV6-1 and TRBJ1-3; D may be TRBD1 (5 bases). CDR1 is MNHNS, CDR2 SASEGT, per germline. The CDR3 contains 15 residues. Trimming removed 6 bases at V and 0 bases at J, with 12 bases between. This chain's CDR3 is CASRRDFSSGNTIYF. The DNA for the CDR3 is TGTGCCAGCAGAAGGGACTTCAGCTCTGGAAACACCATATATTTT.

V and J are TRBV28 and TRBJ2-7, with TRBD2 matching over 8 bases. Per germline, CDR1 MDHEN and CDR2 SYDVKM. V was clipped by 6 bases and J by 6 bases; unmatched bases: 10. The CDR3 sequence is 14 residues long. This CDR3 is CASRTGTSGFEQYF. DNA for the CDR3: TGTGCCAGCAGAACCGGGACTAGTGGTTTCGAGCAGTACTTC.

This clone was counted a few times. V and J are TRBV7-9 and TRBJ2-7; TRBD1 matches 11 bases. Germline values: CDR1 SEHNR, CDR2 FQNEAQ (reference sequence). The CDR3 spans 16 residues. The J segment lost 2 bases and the V segment lost 0 bases, leaving 3 bases of the junction unmatched. The CDR3 DNA reads TGTGCCAGCAGCTTAGCGACGGGACAGGGGGCCTACGAGCAGTACTTC. Its protein is CASSLATGQGAYEQYF.

This clone was found a few times. The chain has TRBV30 and TRBJ1-1; D is ambiguous. Trimming took off 3 bases at V and 0 bases at J, with 14 bases between the two ends. CDR1 GTSNPN and CDR2 SVGIG come from the germline V gene (reference sequence). The CDR3 is 15 amino acids. The CDR3 loop reads CAWRLSRGLNTEAFF. The DNA of the CDR3 is TGTGCCTGGAGACTCTCCCGAGGGCTGAACACTGAAGCTTTCTTT.

This rearrangement joins TRBV2 to TRBJ2-7; D gene uncertain. CDR1 is SNHLY and CDR2 is FYNNEI in the germline V gene. Between the trimmed V and J ends, which lost 1 base and 1 base, there was a span of 2 bases. This CDR3 comprises 12 residues. CDR3 nucleotides: TGTGCCAGCAGTGAAGGGTCCTACGAGCAGTACTTC. It codes for CASSEGSYEQYF.

The chain links TRBV19 to TRBJ2-1; D is unresolved. Trimming shortened V by 6 bases and J by 0 bases, and 9 bases separated the two germline ends. The length of the CDR3 is 14 residues. Germline V lookup: CDR1 LNHDA, CDR2 SQIVND (reference sequence). CDR3 bases: TGTGCCAGTAGACCGCACGGCTCCTACAATGAGCAGTTCTTC. Translation gives CASRPHGSYNEQFF.

The CDR3 is CASSSPAGAAGELFF. CDR3 bases: TGTGCCAGCAGCTCCCCTGCGGGAGCGGCCGGGGAGCTGTTTTTT. The chain links TRBV7-2 to TRBJ2-2, with 7 bases aligning to TRBD2. V shed 4 bases, J shed 6 bases, and the junction held 8 bases outside the gene matches. The CDR3 has 15 amino acids. The germline V gene encodes CDR1 SGHTA and CDR2 FQGNSA.

The chain recombines TRBV6-4 with TRBJ2-2; TRBD2 matches at 10 bases. The germline V gene encodes CDR1 MRHNA and CDR2 SNTAGT. J was trimmed by 6 bases and V by 4 bases; bases with no gene match: 8. This CDR3 spans 16 amino acids. As DNA, the CDR3 is TGTGCCAGCAGTGCTAGCGGGAGAATGACGGCCGGGGAGCTGTTTTTT. Protein product: CASSASGRMTAGELFF.

The sample holds one count of this clone. The V call is TRBV19, the J call TRBJ2-7; D gene unclear. CDR3 length: 14 residues. Between the trimmed V and J ends, which lost 1 base and 2 bases, there was a span of 9 bases. The germline gives CDR1 LNHDA, CDR2 SQIVND (reference sequence). CDR3 sequence reads: CASSIGGGAYEQYF. In DNA, the CDR3 is TGTGCCAGTAGTATAGGCGGTGGGGCCTACGAGCAGTACTTC.

There are a few counts of this clone. The rearrangement joins TRBV7-2 to TRBJ2-2; D may be TRBD2 (6 bases). This CDR3 has 15 amino acids. The V gene's germline CDR1 is SGHTA and CDR2 FQGNSA. V was trimmed by 2 bases and J by 4 bases, leaving 11 bases between them. This CDR3 is CASSLSRGLTGELFF. CDR3 DNA: TGTGCCAGCAGCTTATCGCGGGGCCTCACCGGGGAGCTGTTTTTT.

The chain joins TRBV10-3 to TRBJ2-1; 7 nucleotides agree with TRBD1. Looked up from germline, CDR1 is ENHRY and CDR2 is SYGVKD. The CDR3 contains 15 residues. V dropped 2 bases and J dropped 4; count of bases not matched to a gene: 5. CDR3 bases: TGTGCCATCAGTGAGAAAGGGACAGCATACAATGAGCAGTTCTTC. It codes for CAISEKGTAYNEQFF.